This is a list of T cell receptor beta chains from one sample in a study of blood T cells in healthy people across ages. TCRdb called the 5' RACE reads again in MiXCR, with one record for every CDR3 protein. This sample has some 850,000 distinct CDR3 sequences, with under 30% found just once. These sequences were also reported in another study, on T cells of mothers and their children.

The sequencing input was blood. The source is a boy younger than 18 in good health. Each CDR3 is given with its conserved first and last residue. A D gene is named only where the DNA matches it firmly. Size is stated for part of the rows, as once, few or many counts, or as a class when the clone is expanded.

D gene	V gene	clone size	J gene	CDR3 protein	CDR3 DNA
TRBD2	TRBV27	-	TRBJ2-5	CASSLSPSGPMAQYF	TGTGCCAGCAGTTTATCTCCTAGCGGGCCCATGGCCCAGTACTTC
-	TRBV29-1	few	TRBJ1-1	CSVVRDNMNTEAFF	TGCAGCGTTGTTCGGGACAACATGAACACTGAAGCTTTCTTT
-	TRBV6-5	-	TRBJ1-2	CASSLGQSSGYTF	TGTGCCAGCAGCCTAGGACAGTCTTCGGGCTACACCTTC
-	TRBV14	-	TRBJ2-7	CASSPRSPLKIEQYF	TGTGCCAGCAGTCCTCGGTCCCCCCTAAAGATCGAGCAGTACTTC
-	TRBV24-1	-	TRBJ1-3	CATSDWSTGGNTIYF	TGTGCCACCAGTGATTGGAGTACCGGGGGAAACACCATATATTTT
TRBD2	TRBV3-1	few	TRBJ2-5	CASTTGTSGGAETQYF	TGTGCCAGCACAACCGGGACTAGCGGGGGGGCAGAGACCCAGTACTTC
-	TRBV14	-	TRBJ2-1	CASPGQIYNEQFF	TGTGCCAGCCCAGGACAAATCTACAATGAGCAGTTCTTC
-	TRBV9	few	TRBJ2-1	CASSARTEYNEQFF	TGTGCCAGCAGCGCGCGGACAGAATACAATGAGCAGTTCTTC
TRBD1	TRBV7-3	-	TRBJ1-1	CASSPTGGEKWAFF	TGTGCCAGCAGCCCGACAGGGGGCGAAAAATGGGCTTTCTTT
-	TRBV5-1	many	TRBJ2-5	CASSLDRGKGTQYF	TGCGCCAGCAGCTTAGACCGGGGCAAGGGGACCCAGTACTTC
-	TRBV7-9	-	TRBJ2-5	CASSPSGLGGKETQYF	TGTGCCAGCAGCCCCTCCGGTCTCGGAGGTAAAGAGACCCAGTACTTC
TRBD1	TRBV20-1	-	TRBJ1-1	CSAPGQGMNTEAFF	TGCAGTGCGCCCGGACAGGGAATGAACACTGAAGCTTTCTTT
-	TRBV28	few	TRBJ2-7	CASSMVPTSYEQYF	TGTGCCAGCAGTATGGTCCCCACCTCCTACGAGCAGTACTTC
-	TRBV29-1	few	TRBJ1-4	CSVEGEGEKLFF	TGCAGCGTTGAAGGGGAGGGGGAAAAACTGTTTTTT
-	TRBV9	many	TRBJ2-3	CASSMDVARATDTQYF	TGTGCCAGCAGTATGGACGTAGCGAGGGCCACAGATACGCAGTATTTT
-	TRBV7-2	-	TRBJ2-2	CASSPRGHKNTGELFF	TGTGCCAGCAGCCCCCGCGGACACAAGAACACCGGGGAGCTGTTTTTT
-	TRBV5-1	-	TRBJ2-5	CASSLGAEMSGTQYF	TGCGCCAGCAGCCTGGGGGCCGAAATGTCTGGGACCCAGTACTTC
TRBD1	TRBV4-1	few	TRBJ1-4	CASSGQGSIGKLFF	TGCGCCAGCAGCGGACAGGGGAGTATAGGAAAACTGTTTTTT
-	TRBV21-1	-	TRBJ2-1	CASSHPGLRSYNEQFF	TGTGCCAGCAGCCATCCCGGCCTGCGTTCCTACAATGAGCAGTTCTTC
-	TRBV6-5	few	TRBJ2-4	CASSYSGIQYF	TGTGCCAGCAGTTATAGCGGCATTCAGTACTTC
-	TRBV2	few	TRBJ2-5	CASRTRSSQETQYF	TGTGCCAGCAGGACACGCAGCTCCCAAGAGACCCAGTACTTC
-	TRBV2	few	TRBJ2-5	CALGGGETQYF	TGTGCCCTTGGAGGCGGGGAGACCCAGTACTTC
-	TRBV28	once	TRBJ2-5	CASRGLYGLEETQYF	TGTGCCAGCAGGGGCCTCTATGGGTTGGAAGAGACCCAGTACTTC
-	TRBV28	-	TRBJ1-2	CASSPAAGDGYTF	TGTGCCAGCAGCCCTGCGGCAGGGGATGGCTACACCTTC
TRBD2	TRBV9	-	TRBJ2-1	CASSRSGLAGGLSYNEQFF	TGTGCCAGCAGCCGGTCCGGACTAGCGGGGGGCCTCTCCTACAATGAGCAGTTCTTC
TRBD2	TRBV29-1	few	TRBJ2-3	CSVSTSGTDTQYF	TGCAGCGTTTCGACTAGCGGGACAGATACGCAGTATTTT
TRBD1	TRBV28	few	TRBJ2-2	CASSSPQGAGGELFF	TGTGCCAGCAGTTCACCCCAGGGGGCTGGTGGGGAGCTGTTTTTT
-	TRBV7-6	few	TRBJ2-1	CASSSWQGNEQFF	TGTGCCAGCAGCTCTTGGCAGGGCAATGAGCAGTTCTTC
-	TRBV3-1	few	TRBJ2-5	CASSQRGAVETQYF	TGTGCCAGCAGCCAAAGAGGGGCGGTTGAGACCCAGTACTTC
-	TRBV5-1	-	TRBJ2-7	CASSGGPFYEQYF	TGCGCCAGCAGTGGGGGACCCTTCTACGAGCAGTACTTC
TRBD1	TRBV5-1	-	TRBJ2-1	CASSLGDRGVNEQFF	TGCGCCAGCAGCTTGGGGGACAGGGGGGTCAATGAGCAGTTCTTC
-	TRBV15	few	TRBJ2-7	CATSRVPGGEQYF	TGTGCCACCAGCAGAGTGCCAGGAGGCGAGCAGTACTTC
-	TRBV30	-	TRBJ1-4	CAWTRGLEEKLFF	TGTGCCTGGACTCGGGGCCTCGAAGAAAAACTGTTTTTT
TRBD1	TRBV10-3	once	TRBJ2-7	CASLRDSSYEQYF	TGTGCCAGTCTCCGGGACAGCTCCTACGAGCAGTACTTC
TRBD1	TRBV4-1	-	TRBJ2-2	CASSQVPGQGAQELFF	TGCGCCAGCAGCCAAGTTCCCGGACAGGGAGCCCAGGAGCTGTTTTTT
-	TRBV7-2	few	TRBJ1-6	CASSLNQGLNSPLHF	TGTGCCAGCAGCTTAAATCAGGGGTTGAATTCACCCCTCCACTTT
TRBD2	TRBV24-1	few	TRBJ2-1	CATGTSGYNEQFF	TGTGCCACTGGGACTAGCGGCTACAATGAGCAGTTCTTC
TRBD2	TRBV20-1	-	TRBJ2-5	CSAREGTSVYEQHF	TGCAGTGCTAGAGAAGGGACTAGCGTCTACGAGCAGCACTTC
TRBD2	TRBV20-1	-	TRBJ2-3	CSAAGTSGRAADTQYF	TGCAGTGCCGCCGGGACTAGCGGGAGGGCCGCGGATACGCAGTATTTT
-	TRBV5-1	-	TRBJ2-3	CASSLGSGLTDTQYF	TGCGCCAGCAGCTTGGGGAGCGGCCTCACAGATACGCAGTATTTT